The sequence of this TCR beta chain was determined in a study of blood T cell repertoires in COVID-19. As for the study in general: Cohort 3 recovered donors had two negative PCRs, clearance, or symptom resolution. The United States, Italy and Spain were the sources of the acute and convalescent COVID-19 samples.

The CDR3 sequence is 15 residues long. Per the germline V gene, CDR1 is SGHRS and CDR2 is YFSETQ. With V trimmed by 6 bases and J by 3 bases, 7 bases remained unmatched. Libraries were prepared by immunoSEQ multiplex PCR; TCRdb keeps only in-frame clonotypes and omits some of them. The repertoire includes about 230,000 clones, 85% to 90% of them detected once, and approximately 3.3% sits in the top ten. Membership in each cohort depended on participant-reported clinical history. This chain connects TRBV5-1 to TRBJ2-3; 10 bases line up with TRBD2. The specimen was PBMCs or T cells enriched from blood (not recorded which). This receptor was taken from a woman between 50 and 59 years old in a cohort exposed to, infected with or recovered from COVID-19 (not recorded which). The CDR3 sequence: CASTGLAGETDTQYF. CDR3 in DNA: TGCGCCAGCACAGGGCTAGCGGGGGAGACAGATACGCAGTATTTT.